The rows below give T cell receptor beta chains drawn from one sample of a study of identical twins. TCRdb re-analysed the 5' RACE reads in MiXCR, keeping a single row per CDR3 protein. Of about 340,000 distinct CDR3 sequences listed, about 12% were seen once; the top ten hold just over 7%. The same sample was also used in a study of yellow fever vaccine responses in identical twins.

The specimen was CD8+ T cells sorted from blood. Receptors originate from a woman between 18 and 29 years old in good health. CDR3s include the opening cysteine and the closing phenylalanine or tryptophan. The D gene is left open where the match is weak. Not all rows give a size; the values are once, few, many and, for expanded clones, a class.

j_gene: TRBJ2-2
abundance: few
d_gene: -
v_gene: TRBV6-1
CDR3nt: TGTGCCAGCAGGGAGCCAGGAATCACCGGGGAGCTGTTTTTT
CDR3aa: CASREPGITGELFF

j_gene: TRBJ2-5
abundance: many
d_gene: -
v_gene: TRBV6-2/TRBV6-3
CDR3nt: TGTGCCAGCAGCGACGCGGCACAAGAGACCCAGTACTTC
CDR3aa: CASSDAAQETQYF

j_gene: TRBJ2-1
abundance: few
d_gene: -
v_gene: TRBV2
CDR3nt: TGTGCCAGCAGCGCGAGGGGGACTACCAATGAGCAGTTCTTC
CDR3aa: CASSARGTTNEQFF

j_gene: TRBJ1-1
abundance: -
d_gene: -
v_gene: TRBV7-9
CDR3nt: TGTGCCAGCAGCCCTAACAGTGAAGCTTTCTTT
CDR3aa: CASSPNSEAFF

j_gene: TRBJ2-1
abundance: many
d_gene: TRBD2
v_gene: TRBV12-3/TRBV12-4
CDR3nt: TGTGCCAGCAGTCCGACTAGCGGGAGGTACAATGAGCAGTTCTTC
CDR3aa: CASSPTSGRYNEQFF

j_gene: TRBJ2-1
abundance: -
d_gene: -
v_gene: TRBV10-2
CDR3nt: TGCGCCAGCAGTGACCGGGACTCCTCCTGGTCATACAATGAGCAGTTCTTC
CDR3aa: CASSDRDSSWSYNEQFF

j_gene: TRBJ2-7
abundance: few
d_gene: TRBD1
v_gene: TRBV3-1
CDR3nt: TGTGCCAGCAGCCAAGGTTGGGGGACAGAGCACTACGAGCAGTACTTC
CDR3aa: CASSQGWGTEHYEQYF

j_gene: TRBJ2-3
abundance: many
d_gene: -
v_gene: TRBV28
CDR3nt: TGTGCCAGCAGTTTTAGGCTCACAGATACGCAGTATTTT
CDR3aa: CASSFRLTDTQYF

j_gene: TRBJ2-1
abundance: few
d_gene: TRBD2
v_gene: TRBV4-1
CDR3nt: TGCGCCAGCAGCCAAGCACCAGCGGGAGGGCGCAATGAGCAGTTCTTC
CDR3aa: CASSQAPAGGRNEQFF

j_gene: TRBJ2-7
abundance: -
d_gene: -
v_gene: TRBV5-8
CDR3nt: TGTGCCGGACGGGACCTCCAAGGGATGGCCTACGAGCAGTACTTC
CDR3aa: CAGRDLQGMAYEQYF

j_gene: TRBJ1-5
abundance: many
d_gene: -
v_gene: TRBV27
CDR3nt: TGTGCCAGCAGTCCCTCCGCGGGGAATAGCAATCAGCCCCAGCATTTT
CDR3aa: CASSPSAGNSNQPQHF

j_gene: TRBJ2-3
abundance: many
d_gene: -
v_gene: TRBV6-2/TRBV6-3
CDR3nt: TGTGCCAGCAGCCAGGGGGAGGCCCACACAGATACGCAGTATTTT
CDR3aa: CASSQGEAHTDTQYF

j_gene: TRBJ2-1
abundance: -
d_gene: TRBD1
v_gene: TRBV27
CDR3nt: TGTGCCAGCAGTTACGGACAGGGAAGGTCGTTCTTC
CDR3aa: CASSYGQGRSFF

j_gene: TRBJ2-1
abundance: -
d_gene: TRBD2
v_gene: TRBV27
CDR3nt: TGTGCCAGCAGTAAGGCGGGAGGAGGCAATGAGCAGTTCTTC
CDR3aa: CASSKAGGGNEQFF

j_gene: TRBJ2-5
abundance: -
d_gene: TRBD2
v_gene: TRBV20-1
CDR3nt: TGCAGTGCTAGAGGGGAACTAGCGGGATTACGAGAGGAGACCCAGTACTTC
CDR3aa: CSARGELAGLREETQYF

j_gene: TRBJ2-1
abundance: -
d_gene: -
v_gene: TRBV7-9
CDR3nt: TGTGCCAGCAGCAGACCGGGACGGAAGTTGATTGAGCAGTTCTTC
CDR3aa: CASSRPGRKLIEQFF